The 19 T cell receptor beta chains listed next were all sequenced from one sample in a study of siplizumab effects on memory and regulatory T cells. Method: immunoSEQ multiplex PCR; TCRdb's copy keeps in-frame clones and lacks some. The sample holds over 100,000 clones, roughly 95% seen once. Sequencing input: non-Treg CD4+ T cells sorted from blood. The origin of the receptors is a human donor in good health.

CDR3 amino acids: CASTPSGTNEKLFF. CDR3 coding DNA: TGTGCCAGCACCCCCTCTGGAACTAATGAAAAACTGTTTTTT. V and J are TRBV27 and TRBJ1-4, with unresolved D. CDR1 is MNHEY, CDR2 SMNVEV, per germline (reference sequence). This CDR3 is built from 14 residues. Trimming left V 7 bases short and J 1 base short, with 10 bases between. The variable domain in full, completed from reference TRBV27 and TRBJ1-4, reads EAQVTQNPRYLITVTGKKLTVTCSQNMNHEYMSWYRQDPGLGLRQIYYSMNVEVTDKGDVPEGYKVSRKEKRNFPLILESPSPNQTSLYFCASTPSGTNEKLFFGSGTQLSVL.

The genes are TRBV5-1 and TRBJ1-1; TRBD1 matches 7 bases. With 0 bases clipped from V and 1 base from J, the junction kept 9 bases outside the gene matches. The CDR3 is 17 residues long. Germline loops: CDR1 SGHRS, CDR2 YFSETQ. The CDR3 loop reads CASSLARDSRANTEAFF. In DNA form, the CDR3 reads TGCGCCAGCAGCTTGGCGAGGGACAGTCGAGCGAACACTGAAGCTTTCTTT.

J is TRBJ1-2 and V is TRBV15; D is ambiguous. Per the germline V gene, CDR1 is LNHNV and CDR2 is YYDKDF (reference sequence). The CDR3 sequence is 12 residues long. The germline V and J ends were trimmed by 1 base and 1 base, with 1 base remaining between them. The CDR3 coding sequence is TGTGCCACCAGCAGAGTTAACTATGGCTACACCTTC. Translated: CATSRVNYGYTF.

The rearrangement uses TRBV6-5 and TRBJ1-1; D gene ambiguous. Germline CDR1 is MNHEY and CDR2 is SVGAGI. The CDR3 has 13 residues. The ends were cut back, 4 bases at V and 9 bases at J, with 15 bases in the middle. The CDR3: CASSFKDGNKAFF. CDR3 in DNA: TGTGCCAGCAGTTTTAAGGACGGGAACAAAGCTTTCTTT.

The chain carries TRBV6-6 and TRBJ1-5, with a possible D match to TRBD1 (5 bases). Per the germline V gene, CDR1 is MNHNY and CDR2 is SVGAGI (reference sequence). The length of the CDR3 is 14 residues. The V and J ends lost 2 bases and 1 base respectively, with 6 bases between them. The CDR3 protein is CASSYGGSNQPQHF. In DNA form, the CDR3 reads TGTGCCAGCAGTTACGGGGGGAGCAATCAGCCCCAGCATTTT.

The chain employs TRBV28 and TRBJ1-2, with D possibly being TRBD1 (5 bases). V was trimmed by 5 bases and J by 4 bases, leaving 14 bases between them. This CDR3 is built from 14 residues. The germline V gene encodes CDR1 MDHEN and CDR2 SYDVKM. The CDR3 region has the DNA TGTGCCAGCAGTGGGGGGACGGTGATCTATGGCTACACCTTC. Protein product: CASSGGTVIYGYTF.

This chain connects TRBV5-1 to TRBJ2-7; 7 bases align to TRBD2. The germline V gene encodes CDR1 SGHRS and CDR2 YFSETQ. V lost 0 bases to trimming and J lost 2 bases; unmatched junction nucleotides: 5. The CDR3 spans 15 residues. CDR3 nucleotides: TGCGCCAGCAGCTTGGGGGGACTACCTACCTACGAGCAGTACTTC. Protein sequence: CASSLGGLPTYEQYF.

The J gene is TRBJ2-7, the V gene TRBV5-4; D is unclear. The CDR3 spans 11 residues. Germline V CDR1 and CDR2: SGHNT, YYREEE (reference sequence). The V gene lost 4 bases and the J gene lost 0 bases, with 2 bases spanning the gap. The CDR3 nucleotides are TGTGCCAGCAGCACCTCCTACGAGCAGTACTTC. It codes for CASSTSYEQYF.

The CDR3 nucleotides are TGTGCCAGCAGCGTTGAGGGACGGACTAACTATGGCTACACCTTC. It specifies CASSVEGRTNYGYTF. The chain is built from TRBV9 and TRBJ1-2, with D possibly matching TRBD1 (5 bases). The germline CDR1 and CDR2 sequences are SGDLS and YYNGEE. V shed 2 bases and J shed 0 bases, with 11 bases lying between them. This CDR3 region has 15 residues.

The V gene is TRBV4-2, the J gene TRBJ2-1; TRBD1 matches at 7 bases. Trimming cost V 7 bases and J 5 bases; bases outside gene matches: 11. This CDR3 comprises 15 residues. Per the germline V gene, CDR1 is LGHNA and CDR2 is YNFKEQ. DNA of the CDR3: TGTGCCAGCAACCCTGCTGACAGGGACCACAATGAGCAGTTCTTC. It is translated as CASNPADRDHNEQFF.

This clone was counted once. The gene calls are TRBV7-2 and TRBJ2-3; no definite D call. This CDR3 contains 15 residues. Trimming stripped 0 bases from V and 3 bases from J, with 10 bases between. The germline V gene has CDR1 SGHTA and CDR2 FQGNSA. The CDR3 loop reads CASSLALDLTDTQYF. The CDR3 region has the DNA TGTGCCAGCAGCTTAGCGCTAGATTTGACAGATACGCAGTATTTT.

The chain is built from TRBV5-1 and TRBJ2-7; 9 positions agree with TRBD1. V gave up 4 bases and J gave up 2 bases; unmatched junction bases: 10. This CDR3 spans 16 amino acids. Germline V gives CDR1 SGHRS, CDR2 YFSETQ. CDR3 in DNA: TGCGCCAGCAGCCAAAGGAGGGGACAGGGCCCCTACGAGCAGTACTTC. It encodes CASSQRRGQGPYEQYF. The variable domain in full, with the rest retrieved from reference TRBV5-1 and TRBJ2-7, is KAGVTQTPRYLIKTRGQQVTLSCSPISGHRSVSWYQQTPGQGLQFLFEYFSETQRNKGNFPGRFSGRQFSNSRSEMNVSTLELGDSALYLCASSQRRGQGPYEQYFGPGTRLTVT.

The genes are TRBV7-9 and TRBJ1-4; perhaps TRBD1 as D (6 bases). Trimming left V 1 base short and J 7 bases short, with 13 bases between. Germline CDR1 is SEHNR and CDR2 is FQNEAQ (reference sequence). The CDR3 sequence is 15 residues long. This CDR3 is CASSLGSGAGEKLFF. In nucleotides, the CDR3 is TGTGCCAGCAGCTTAGGGTCAGGGGCAGGTGAAAAACTGTTTTTT.

The chain links TRBV7-9 to TRBJ2-5, with a possible D match to TRBD1 (6 bases). Between the trimmed V and J ends, which lost 3 bases and 5 bases, there was a span of 10 bases. Germline V gene lookup returns CDR1 SEHNR and CDR2 FQNEAQ (reference sequence). This CDR3 is 13 amino acids long. The DNA for the CDR3 is TGTGCCAGCAGCTTCCAGAGGGGGGAGACCCAGTACTTC. This encodes CASSFQRGETQYF.

This chain connects TRBV25-1 to TRBJ1-2, with TRBD1 as a possible D gene (6 bases). V shed 3 bases and J shed 4 bases, with 15 bases lying between them. Germline CDR1 and CDR2: MGHDK and SYGVNS. The CDR3 contains 15 residues. This chain's CDR3 is CASSDRSGDIYGYTF. In DNA, the CDR3 is TGTGCCAGCAGTGATCGCAGTGGGGACATCTATGGCTACACCTTC.

The chain has TRBV5-3 and TRBJ2-7; 7 positions agree with TRBD1. TRBV5-3 qualifies as an ORF whose function is uncertain. This CDR3 is built from 12 residues. The V gene end was trimmed by 9 bases and the J gene end by 3 bases; junction bases not matched to a gene: 6. The CDR3: CATLQGFYEQYF. The CDR3 nucleotides are TGTGCCACTCTACAGGGGTTCTACGAGCAGTACTTC.

The chain joins TRBV6-4 to TRBJ2-2, with a possible D match to TRBD1 (6 bases). The CDR3 sequence is 15 residues long. V gave up 6 bases and J gave up 5 bases, with 16 bases separating them. Germline assignment: CDR1 MRHNA and CDR2 SNTAGT. In DNA form, the CDR3 reads TGTGCCAGCAGCCAACAGGGAGAGGGGACCGGGGAGCTGTTTTTT. Encoded protein: CASSQQGEGTGELFF.

The chain has TRBV5-4 and TRBJ2-5, with 7 bases that match TRBD2. The CDR3 is made up of 16 amino acids. Unmatched junction bases numbered 8, after V lost 0 bases and J lost 3 bases. Germline-derived CDR1 and CDR2 are SGHNT and YYREEE (reference sequence). CDR3 protein: CASSLAGAGSKETQYF. The CDR3 nucleotides read TGTGCCAGCAGCTTGGCCGGAGCGGGGAGCAAAGAGACCCAGTACTTC.

This chain uses TRBV5-1 with TRBJ2-7; D may correspond to TRBD1 or TRBD2 (5 bases each). Germline values: CDR1 SGHRS, CDR2 YFSETQ. The CDR3 runs 15 residues. V gave up 5 bases and J gave up 3 bases, with 18 bases separating them. Here the CDR3 DNA reads TGCGCCAGCAGTCGGGTCCAGGGACCTGGCTACGAGCAGTACTTC. Encoded protein: CASSRVQGPGYEQYF.